This TCR beta chain emerged from a study of post-analysis software for immune sequencing data. This clonotype has only a few counts. What it binds is unknown. The TCR beta cDNA libraries contained unique molecular identifiers. TCRdb ran MiXCR on the PCR reads and lists one entry per CDR3 protein. The repertoire holds about half a million distinct CDR3 sequences, with 45% as singletons. General study results and limits: In patients, five or six TRBV segments were more frequent than in controls, with TRBV5-6, TRBV5-1 and TRBV20-1 among them.

The CDR3 spans 14 residues. Germline CDR1 is DFQATT and CDR2 is SNEGSKA (reference sequence). J was trimmed by 5 bases and V by 2 bases; bases with no gene match: 5. V is TRBV20-1 and J is TRBJ2-1; 8 nucleotides match TRBD2. The TCR was taken from a girl under 18 with multiple sclerosis. The sample was blood. The CDR3: CSARPLADHNEQFF. For the CDR3, the DNA is TGCAGTGCTAGACCACTAGCGGACCACAATGAGCAGTTCTTC.